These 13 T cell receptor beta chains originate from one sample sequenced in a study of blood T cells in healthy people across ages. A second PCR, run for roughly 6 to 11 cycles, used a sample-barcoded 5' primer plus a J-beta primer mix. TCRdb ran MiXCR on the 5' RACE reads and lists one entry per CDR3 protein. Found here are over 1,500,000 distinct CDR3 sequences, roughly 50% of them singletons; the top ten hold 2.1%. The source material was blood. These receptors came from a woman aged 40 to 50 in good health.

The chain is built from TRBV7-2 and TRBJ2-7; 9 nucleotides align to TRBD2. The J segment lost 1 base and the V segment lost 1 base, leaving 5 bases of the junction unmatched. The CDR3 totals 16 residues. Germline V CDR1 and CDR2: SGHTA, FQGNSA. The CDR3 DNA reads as TGTGCCAGCAGCTTAGAAGGGACTAGCCGATCCTACGAGCAGTACTTC. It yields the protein CASSLEGTSRSYEQYF. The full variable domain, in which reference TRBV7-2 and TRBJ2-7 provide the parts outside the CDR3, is GAGVSQSPSNKVTEKGKDVELRCDPISGHTALYWYRQSLGQGLEFLIYFQGNSAPDKSGLPSDRFSAERTGGSVSTLTIQRTQQEDSAVYLCASSLEGTSRSYEQYFGPGTRLTVT.

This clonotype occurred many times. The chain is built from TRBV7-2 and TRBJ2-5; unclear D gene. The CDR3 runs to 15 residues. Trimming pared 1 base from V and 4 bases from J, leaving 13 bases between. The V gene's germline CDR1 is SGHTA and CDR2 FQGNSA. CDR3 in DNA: TGTGCCAGCAGCTTAGGGCTAGGCGTCCTAGAGACCCAGTACTTC. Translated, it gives CASSLGLGVLETQYF.

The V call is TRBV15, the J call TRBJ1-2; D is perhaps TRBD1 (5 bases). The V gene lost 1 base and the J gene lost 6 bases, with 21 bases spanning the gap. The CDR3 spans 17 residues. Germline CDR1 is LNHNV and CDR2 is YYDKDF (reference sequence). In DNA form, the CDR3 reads TGTGCCACCAGCAGAGGGGATGTAGACAGAGGATTCAATGGCTACACCTTC. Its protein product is CATSRGDVDRGFNGYTF.

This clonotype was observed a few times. The CDR3, as DNA: TGCAGTGCTAGAGATTTACGGTCTAACTATGGCTACACCTTC. Encoded protein: CSARDLRSNYGYTF. The chain is built from TRBV20-1 and TRBJ1-2, with D unclear. The CDR3 extends over 14 amino acids. Germline V lookup: CDR1 DFQATT, CDR2 SNEGSKA (reference sequence). V shed 0 bases and J shed 0 bases, with 8 bases lying between them.

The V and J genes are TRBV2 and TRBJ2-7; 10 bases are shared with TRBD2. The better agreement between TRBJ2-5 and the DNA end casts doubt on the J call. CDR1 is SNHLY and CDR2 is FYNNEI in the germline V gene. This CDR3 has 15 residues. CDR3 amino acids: CASRVERGGSVTQYF. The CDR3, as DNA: TGTGCCAGCAGAGTCGAGCGGGGGGGCTCTGTGACCCAGTACTTC.

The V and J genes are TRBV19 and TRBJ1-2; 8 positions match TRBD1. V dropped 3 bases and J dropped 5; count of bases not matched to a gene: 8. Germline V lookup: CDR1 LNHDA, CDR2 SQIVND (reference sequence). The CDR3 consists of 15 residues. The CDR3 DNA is TGTGCCAGTAGTATCCCGGACAGGGATTATTATGGCTACACCTTC. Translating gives CASSIPDRDYYGYTF.

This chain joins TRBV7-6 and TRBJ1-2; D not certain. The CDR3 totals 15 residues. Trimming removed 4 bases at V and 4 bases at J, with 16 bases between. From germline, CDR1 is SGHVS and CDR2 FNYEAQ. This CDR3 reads CASSSDPSGIYGYTF. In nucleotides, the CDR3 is TGTGCCAGCAGCTCGGACCCCTCGGGGATCTATGGCTACACCTTC.

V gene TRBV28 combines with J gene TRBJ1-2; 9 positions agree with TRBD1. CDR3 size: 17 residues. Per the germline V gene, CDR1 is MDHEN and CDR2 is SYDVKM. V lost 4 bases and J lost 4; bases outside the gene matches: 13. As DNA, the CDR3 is TGTGCCAGCAGTTCACACCCGGGACAGGGTCTTATCTATGGCTACACCTTC. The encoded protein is CASSSHPGQGLIYGYTF.

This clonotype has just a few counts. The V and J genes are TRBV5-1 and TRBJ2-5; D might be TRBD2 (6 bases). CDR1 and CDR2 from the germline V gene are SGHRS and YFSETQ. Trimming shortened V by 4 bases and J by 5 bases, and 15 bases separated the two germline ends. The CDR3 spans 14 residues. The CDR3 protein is CASSPYSGSETQYF. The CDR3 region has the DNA TGCGCCAGCAGCCCCTACAGCGGGTCGGAGACCCAGTACTTC. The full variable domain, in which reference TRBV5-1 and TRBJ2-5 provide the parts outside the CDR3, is KAGVTQTPRYLIKTRGQQVTLSCSPISGHRSVSWYQQTPGQGLQFLFEYFSETQRNKGNFPGRFSGRQFSNSRSEMNVSTLELGDSALYLCASSPYSGSETQYFGPGTRLLVL.

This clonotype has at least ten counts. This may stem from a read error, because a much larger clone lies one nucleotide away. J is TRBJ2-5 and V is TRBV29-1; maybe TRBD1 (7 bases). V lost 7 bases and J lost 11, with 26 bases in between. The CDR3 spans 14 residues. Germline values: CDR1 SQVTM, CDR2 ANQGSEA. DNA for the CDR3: TGCAGCGCAAGGTTGGCAGGGGGGAACAATGAGCAGTACTTC. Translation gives CSARLAGGNNEQYF.

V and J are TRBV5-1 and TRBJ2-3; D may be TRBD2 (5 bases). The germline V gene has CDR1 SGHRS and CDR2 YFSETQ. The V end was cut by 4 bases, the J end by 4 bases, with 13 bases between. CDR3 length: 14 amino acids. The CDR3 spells CASSLRTGPDTQYF. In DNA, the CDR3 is TGCGCCAGCAGCCTCCGGACTGGCCCAGATACGCAGTATTTT.

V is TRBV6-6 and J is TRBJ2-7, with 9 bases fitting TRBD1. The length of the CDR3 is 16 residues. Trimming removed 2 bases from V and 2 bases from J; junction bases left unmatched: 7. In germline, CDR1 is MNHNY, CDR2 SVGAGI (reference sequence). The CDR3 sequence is CASSYPMGQGTYEQYF. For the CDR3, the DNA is TGTGCCAGCAGTTACCCTATGGGACAGGGTACCTACGAGCAGTACTTC.

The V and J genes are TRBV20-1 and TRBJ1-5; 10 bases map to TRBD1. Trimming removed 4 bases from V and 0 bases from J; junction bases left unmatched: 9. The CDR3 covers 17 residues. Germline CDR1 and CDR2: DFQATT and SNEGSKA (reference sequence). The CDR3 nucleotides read TGCAGTGCTATGGACAGGGGGATGGGATATAGCAATCAGCCCCAGCATTTT. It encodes CSAMDRGMGYSNQPQHF.